This T cell receptor (beta chain) was observed in a study of T cells expressing NK-cell markers. As for the study in general: Among the eight sequenced donors, seven tested HCMV-seropositive and one tested seronegative.

On this clonotype: Its target is unknown.

Germline V gene sequence: CDR1 SGHRS, CDR2 YFSETQ. The CDR3 extends over 14 amino acids. Whole-study findings and limits: Of the CD8+ T cell pool in six donors, about 1.0-8% was accounted for by dominant NKG2C+ clonotypes. A few donors showed these clonotypes also leading the CD3+CD56-NKG2C+ fraction.

TCR beta cDNA was generated via 5'RACE template switching incorporating UMIs. From its re-call of the 5' RACE reads, TCRdb lists each CDR3 protein once, without DNA. The sample has about 460,000 distinct CDR3 sequences; the top ten hold under 1.5%. The sequencing input was blood T cells: a sorted CD56 or NKG2C T cell subset, CD4+ or CD8+ T cells, or bulk PBMC T cells (not recorded which). The clonotype comes from a woman in her forties or fifties in good health. This chain links TRBV5-1 with TRBJ2-5. CDR3 loop: CASNIGRRQETQYF.